This is a list of T cell receptor beta chains from one sample in a study of shared clonotypes between healthy human individuals. The method was immunoSEQ multiplex PCR; TCRdb's version includes in-frame clones alone and lacks a portion of them. Among around 690,000 clones listed, 80% to 95% were seen once. Sequenced input: memory CD8+ T cells from PBMCs. The receptors come from a man between 18 and 35 years old in good health. Some clones in this sample may be carry-over from other donors' samples. The CDR3 runs from the conserved cysteine through the conserved F or W. A D gene is named only where the DNA matches it firmly. Size values are once, few and many counts, or a class for expanded clones, and some rows have none.

-	-	TRBJ1-4	TRBV21-1	TGTGCCAGCAGCCCTCAGACAGGGCTAAATGAAAAACTGTTTTTT	CASSPQTGLNEKLFF
-	-	TRBJ2-3	TRBV18	TGTGCCAGCTCACCAGCGGGAGAGGGGGTAGTGGATACGCAGTATTTT	CASSPAGEGVVDTQYF
-	once	TRBJ2-7	TRBV7-9	TGTGCCAGCAGCTTAGGCCCAGACAGTTCCTACGAGCAGTACTTC	CASSLGPDSSYEQYF
-	-	TRBJ2-7	TRBV25-1	TGTGCCAGCAGTGTTGGCCACGAGCAGTACTTC	CASSVGHEQYF
-	-	TRBJ2-3	TRBV7-3	TGTGCCAGCAGCTTATACGCGGAGAGTACAGATACGCAGTATTTT	CASSLYAESTDTQYF
-	-	TRBJ2-5	TRBV25-1	TGTGCCAGCGGTCTTTGGAGAGAGCAGTACTTC	CASGLWREQYF
-	once	TRBJ2-7	TRBV27	TGTGCCAGCGTTTTTAGCGGTGTTTACTACGAGCAGTATTTC	CASVFSGVYYEQYF
-	few	TRBJ2-7	TRBV28	TGTGCCAGCACGCACAACGCCCCACACGGCTCCTACGAGCAGTACTTC	CASTHNAPHGSYEQYF
-	-	TRBJ2-7	TRBV7-2	TGTGCCAGCAGCTCACGGGGGACCCTCTACGAGCAGTACTTC	CASSSRGTLYEQYF
-	once	TRBJ2-1	TRBV27	TGTGCCAGCGGGGTGGCCTCCTACAATGAGCAGTTCTTC	CASGVASYNEQFF
TRBD2	-	TRBJ2-7	TRBV11-2	TGTGCCAGCAGCTTGAGACTAGCGATCTACGAGCAGTACTTC	CASSLRLAIYEQYF